These T cell receptor beta chains were read from a single sample in a study of blood T cell repertoires in COVID-19. Using immunoSEQ multiplex PCR, the repertoire was profiled, and TCRdb retains in-frame clones only, with some absent. The data show about 220,000 clones, with about four fifths seen just once and 3% to 4% held by the top ten. Sequencing was done on a sample of PBMCs or T cells enriched from blood (not recorded which). Source of these receptors: a woman in her sixties or seventies who had recovered from COVID-19. Each CDR3 is given with its conserved first and last residue. A D gene is named only where the DNA matches it firmly. For some rows the clone size is stated as once, few or many, or as a class when expanded; others skip it.

NA	NA	TRBV2	TRBJ1-5	TGTGCCAGCAGGGGAGGTGGAGAGCCCCAGCATTTT	CASRGGGEPQHF
TRBD1	NA	TRBV19	TRBJ2-3	TGTGCCAGTAGTTGGGACAGGGGAACAGATACGCAGTATTTT	CASSWDRGTDTQYF
NA	NA	TRBV27	TRBJ1-5	TGTGCCAGCAGTTGGGGGGACAATCAGCCCCAGCATTTT	CASSWGDNQPQHF
TRBD1	NA	TRBV4-3	TRBJ1-2	TGCGCCAGCAGCCAAGGACGGGGGACAGGGTATGGCTACACCTTC	CASSQGRGTGYGYTF
TRBD1	NA	TRBV5-1	TRBJ2-3	TGCGCCAGCACAGGGACAGGGGGCTCAGATACGCAGTATTTT	CASTGTGGSDTQYF
TRBD2	few	TRBV19	TRBJ2-7	TGTGCCAGTAGTAGGGGTACTAGCGGGAGAACTCGCGAGCAGTACTTC	CASSRGTSGRTREQYF
TRBD1	few	TRBV6-5	TRBJ2-7	TGTGCCAGCGCGTCTCGGACAGGGGCGACAACCCTAGACTTC	CASASRTGATTLDF
TRBD1	NA	TRBV7-9	TRBJ1-1	TGTGCCAGCAGCTGGACAGGGGTCTACACTGAAGCTTTCTTT	CASSWTGVYTEAFF
TRBD1	NA	TRBV3-1/TRBV3-2	TRBJ2-6	TGTGCCAGCAGCGACAGGGATGGGGCCAACGTCCTGACTTTC	CASSDRDGANVLTF
NA	NA	TRBV3-1/TRBV3-2	TRBJ1-5	TGTGCCAGCAGCCAAGGGCTCAATCAGCCCCAGCATTTT	CASSQGLNQPQHF